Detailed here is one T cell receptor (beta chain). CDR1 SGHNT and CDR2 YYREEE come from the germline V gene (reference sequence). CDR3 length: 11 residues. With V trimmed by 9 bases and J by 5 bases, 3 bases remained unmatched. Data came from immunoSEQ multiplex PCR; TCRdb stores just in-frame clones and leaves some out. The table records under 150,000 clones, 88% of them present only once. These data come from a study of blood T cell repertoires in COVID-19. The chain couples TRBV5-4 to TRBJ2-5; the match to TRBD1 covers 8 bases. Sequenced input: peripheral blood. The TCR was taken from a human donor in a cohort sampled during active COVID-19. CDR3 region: CATRTGETQYF. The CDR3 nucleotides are TGTGCCACCAGGACAGGGGAGACCCAGTACTTC.